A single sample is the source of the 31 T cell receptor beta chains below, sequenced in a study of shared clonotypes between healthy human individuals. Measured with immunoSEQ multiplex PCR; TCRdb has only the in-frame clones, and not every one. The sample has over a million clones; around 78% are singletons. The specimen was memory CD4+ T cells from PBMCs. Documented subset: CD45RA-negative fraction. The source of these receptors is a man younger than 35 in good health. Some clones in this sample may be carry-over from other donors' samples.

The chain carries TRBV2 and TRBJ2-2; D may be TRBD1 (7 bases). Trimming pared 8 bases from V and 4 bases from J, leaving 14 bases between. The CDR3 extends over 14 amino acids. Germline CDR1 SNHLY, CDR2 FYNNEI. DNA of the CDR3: TGTGCCAGCGGAGGGGGCATGGTCACCGGGGAGCTGTTTTTT. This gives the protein CASGGGMVTGELFF. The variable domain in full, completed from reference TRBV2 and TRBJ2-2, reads EPEVTQTPSHQVTQMGQEVILRCVPISNHLYFYWYRQILGQKVEFLVSFYNNEISEKSEIFDDQFSVERPDGSNFTLKIRSTKLEDSAMYFCASGGGMVTGELFFGEGSRLTVL.

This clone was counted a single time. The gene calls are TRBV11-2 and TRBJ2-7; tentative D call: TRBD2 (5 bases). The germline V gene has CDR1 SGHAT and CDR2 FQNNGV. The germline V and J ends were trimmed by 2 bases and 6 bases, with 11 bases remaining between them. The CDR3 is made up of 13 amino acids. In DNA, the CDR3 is TGTGCCAGCAGCTTATTTGTGGACTCCGAGCAGTACTTC. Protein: CASSLFVDSEQYF.

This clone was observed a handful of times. CDR3 sequence (DNA): TGCGCCAGCAGCCCGGGACCGAGGGAGGTGGGAAACACCATATATTTT. Translated, it gives CASSPGPREVGNTIYF. The chain carries TRBV5-1 and TRBJ1-3; possibly TRBD1 for D (5 bases). The CDR3 length is 16 residues. CDR1 is SGHRS and CDR2 is YFSETQ in the germline V gene. Trimming took off 4 bases at V and 4 bases at J, with 18 bases between the two ends.

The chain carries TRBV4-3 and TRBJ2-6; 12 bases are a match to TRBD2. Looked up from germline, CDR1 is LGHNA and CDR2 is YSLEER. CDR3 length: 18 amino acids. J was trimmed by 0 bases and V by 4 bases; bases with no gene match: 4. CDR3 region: CASSPGLAGSSGANVLTF. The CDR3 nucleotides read TGCGCCAGCAGCCCTGGACTAGCGGGGAGCTCTGGGGCCAACGTCCTGACTTTC.

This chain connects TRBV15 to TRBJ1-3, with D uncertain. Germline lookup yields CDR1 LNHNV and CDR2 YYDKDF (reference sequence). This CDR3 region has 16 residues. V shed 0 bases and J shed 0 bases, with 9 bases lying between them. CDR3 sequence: CATSREAPGSGNTIYF. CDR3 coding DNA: TGTGCCACCAGCAGAGAGGCTCCGGGCTCTGGAAACACCATATATTTT.

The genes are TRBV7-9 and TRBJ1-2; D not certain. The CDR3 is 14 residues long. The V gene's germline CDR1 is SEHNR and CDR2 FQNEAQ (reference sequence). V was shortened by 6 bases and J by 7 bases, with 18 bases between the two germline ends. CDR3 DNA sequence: TGTGCCAGCAGTCTTGACATTCTCCCCACTGGCTACACCTTC. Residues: CASSLDILPTGYTF.

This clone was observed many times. The CDR3 DNA is TGCAGCGTTGTAGGCGACAGGGGCGGTGGCTACACCTTC. It translates to CSVVGDRGGGYTF. The chain carries TRBV29-1 and TRBJ1-2; 8 bases match TRBD1. CDR1 and CDR2 (germline): SQVTM, ANQGSEA. The CDR3 runs 13 residues. With V trimmed by 4 bases and J by 7 bases, 8 bases remained unmatched. Full variable domain (remainder filled in from reference TRBV29-1 and TRBJ1-2): SAVISQKPSRDICQRGTSLTIQCQVDSQVTMMFWYRQQPGQSLTLIATANQGSEATYESGFVIDKFPISRPNLTFSTLTVSNMSPEDSSIYLCSVVGDRGGGYTFGSGTRLTVV.

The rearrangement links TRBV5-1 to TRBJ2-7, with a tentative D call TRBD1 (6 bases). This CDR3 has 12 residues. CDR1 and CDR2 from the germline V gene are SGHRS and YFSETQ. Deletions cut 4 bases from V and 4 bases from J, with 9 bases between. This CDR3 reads CASSATGYEQYF. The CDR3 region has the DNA TGCGCCAGCAGCGCTACAGGGTACGAGCAGTACTTC. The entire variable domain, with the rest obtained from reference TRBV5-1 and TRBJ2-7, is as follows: KAGVTQTPRYLIKTRGQQVTLSCSPISGHRSVSWYQQTPGQGLQFLFEYFSETQRNKGNFPGRFSGRQFSNSRSEMNVSTLELGDSALYLCASSATGYEQYFGPGTRLTVT.

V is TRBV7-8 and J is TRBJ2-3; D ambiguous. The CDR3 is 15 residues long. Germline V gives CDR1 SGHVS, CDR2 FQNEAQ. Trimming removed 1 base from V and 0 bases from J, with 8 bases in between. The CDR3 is CASSLGAFSTDTQYF. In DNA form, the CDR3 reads TGTGCCAGCAGCTTAGGAGCGTTTAGCACAGATACGCAGTATTTT.

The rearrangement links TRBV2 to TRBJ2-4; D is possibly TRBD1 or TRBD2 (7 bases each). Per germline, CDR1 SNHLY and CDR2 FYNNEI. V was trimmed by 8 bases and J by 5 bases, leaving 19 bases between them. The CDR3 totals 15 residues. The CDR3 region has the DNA TGTGCCAGCTACGCGACAGGGAGGGTGGAAAACATTCAGTACTTC. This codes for CASYATGRVENIQYF.

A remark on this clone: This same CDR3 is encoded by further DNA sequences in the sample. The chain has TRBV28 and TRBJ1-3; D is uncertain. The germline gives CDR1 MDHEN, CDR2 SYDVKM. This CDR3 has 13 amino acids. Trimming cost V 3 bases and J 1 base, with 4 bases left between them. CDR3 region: CASSFGSGNTIYF. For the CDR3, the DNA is TGTGCCAGCAGTTTTGGGTCTGGAAACACCATATATTTT.

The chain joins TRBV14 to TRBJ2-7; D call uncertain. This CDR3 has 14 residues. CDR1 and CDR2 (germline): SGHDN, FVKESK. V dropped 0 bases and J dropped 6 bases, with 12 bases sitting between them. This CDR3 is CASSQEGRAREQYF. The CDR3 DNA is TGTGCCAGCAGCCAAGAGGGTCGGGCCCGCGAGCAGTACTTC. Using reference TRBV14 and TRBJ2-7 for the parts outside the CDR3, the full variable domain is EAGVTQFPSHSVIEKGQTVTLRCDPISGHDNLYWYRRVMGKEIKFLLHFVKESKQDESGMPNNRFLAERTGGTYSTLKVQPAELEDSGVYFCASSQEGRAREQYFGPGTRLTVT.

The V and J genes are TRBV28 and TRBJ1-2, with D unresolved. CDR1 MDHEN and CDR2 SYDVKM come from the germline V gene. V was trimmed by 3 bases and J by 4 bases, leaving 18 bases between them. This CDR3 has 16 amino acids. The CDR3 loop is CASSFKGYNVFYGYTF. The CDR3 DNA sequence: TGTGCCAGCAGTTTCAAGGGATACAATGTCTTCTATGGCTACACCTTC.

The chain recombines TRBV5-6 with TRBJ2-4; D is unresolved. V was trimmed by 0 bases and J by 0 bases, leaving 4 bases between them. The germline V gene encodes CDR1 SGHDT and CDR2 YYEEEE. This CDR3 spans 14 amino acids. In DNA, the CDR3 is TGTGCCAGCAGCTTGGTTGTAGCCAAAAACATTCAGTACTTC. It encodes CASSLVVAKNIQYF.

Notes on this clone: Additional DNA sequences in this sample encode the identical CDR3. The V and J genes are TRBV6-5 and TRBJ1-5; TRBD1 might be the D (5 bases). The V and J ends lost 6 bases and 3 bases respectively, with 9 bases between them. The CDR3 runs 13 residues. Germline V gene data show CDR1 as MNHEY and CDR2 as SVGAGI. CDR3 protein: CASRRQFNQPQHF. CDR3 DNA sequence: TGTGCCAGCAGGAGACAGTTCAATCAGCCCCAGCATTTT.

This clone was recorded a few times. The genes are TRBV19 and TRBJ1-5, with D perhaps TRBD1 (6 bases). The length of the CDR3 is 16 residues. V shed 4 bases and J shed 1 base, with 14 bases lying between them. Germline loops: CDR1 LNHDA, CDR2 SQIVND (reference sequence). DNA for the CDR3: TGTGCCAGTAGTACACAGGGTTTTGCGAGCAATCAGCCCCAGCATTTT. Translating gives CASSTQGFASNQPQHF.

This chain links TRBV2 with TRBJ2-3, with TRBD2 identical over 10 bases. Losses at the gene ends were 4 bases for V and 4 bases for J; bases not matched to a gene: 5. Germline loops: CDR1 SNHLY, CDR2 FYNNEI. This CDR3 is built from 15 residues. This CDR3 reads CASSVVAGGSDTQYF. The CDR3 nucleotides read TGTGCCAGCAGTGTTGTAGCGGGAGGTTCAGATACGCAGTATTTT.

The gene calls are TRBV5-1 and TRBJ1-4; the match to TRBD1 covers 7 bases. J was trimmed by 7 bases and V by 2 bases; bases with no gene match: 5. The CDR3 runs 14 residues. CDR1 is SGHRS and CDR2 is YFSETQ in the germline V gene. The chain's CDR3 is CASSFKGAGEKLFF. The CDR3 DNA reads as TGCGCCAGCAGCTTTAAGGGGGCGGGTGAAAAACTGTTTTTT.

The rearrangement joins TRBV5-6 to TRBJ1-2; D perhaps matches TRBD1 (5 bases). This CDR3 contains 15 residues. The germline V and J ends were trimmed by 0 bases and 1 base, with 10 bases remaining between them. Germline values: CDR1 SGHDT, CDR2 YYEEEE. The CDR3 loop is CASSLVPGSNYGYTF. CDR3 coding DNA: TGTGCCAGCAGCTTGGTACCAGGGAGTAACTATGGCTACACCTTC.

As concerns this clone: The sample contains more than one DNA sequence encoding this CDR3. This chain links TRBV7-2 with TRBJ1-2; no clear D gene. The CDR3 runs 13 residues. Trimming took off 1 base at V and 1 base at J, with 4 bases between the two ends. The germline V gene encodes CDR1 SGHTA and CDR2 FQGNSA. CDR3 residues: CASSLGINYGYTF. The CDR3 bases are TGTGCCAGCAGCTTAGGGATTAACTATGGCTACACCTTC.

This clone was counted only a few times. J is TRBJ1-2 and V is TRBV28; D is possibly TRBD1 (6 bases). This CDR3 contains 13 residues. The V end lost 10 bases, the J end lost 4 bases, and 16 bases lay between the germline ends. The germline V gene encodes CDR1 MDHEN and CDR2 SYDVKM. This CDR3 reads CATLPRDIYGYTF. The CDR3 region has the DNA TGTGCCACCCTCCCAAGGGACATCTATGGCTACACCTTC.

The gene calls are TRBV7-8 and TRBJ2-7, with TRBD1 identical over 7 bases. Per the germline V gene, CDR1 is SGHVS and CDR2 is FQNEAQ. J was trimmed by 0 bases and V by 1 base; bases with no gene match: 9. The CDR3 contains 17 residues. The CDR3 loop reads CASSLGWRTGSSYEQYF. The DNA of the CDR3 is TGTGCCAGCAGCTTAGGTTGGAGGACAGGAAGCTCCTACGAGCAGTACTTC.

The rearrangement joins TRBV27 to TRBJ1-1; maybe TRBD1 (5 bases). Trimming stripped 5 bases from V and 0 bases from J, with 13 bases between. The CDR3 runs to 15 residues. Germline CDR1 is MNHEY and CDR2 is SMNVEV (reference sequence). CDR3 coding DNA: TGTGCCAGCAGTCCGACCGGGACGGTGAACACTGAAGCTTTCTTT. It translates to CASSPTGTVNTEAFF.

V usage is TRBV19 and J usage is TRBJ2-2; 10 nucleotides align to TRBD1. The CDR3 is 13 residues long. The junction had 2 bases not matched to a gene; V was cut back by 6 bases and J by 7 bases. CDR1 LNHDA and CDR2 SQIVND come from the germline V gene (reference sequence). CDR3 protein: CASRGQGNGELFF. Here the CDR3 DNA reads TGTGCCAGTAGGGGACAGGGGAACGGGGAGCTGTTTTTT.

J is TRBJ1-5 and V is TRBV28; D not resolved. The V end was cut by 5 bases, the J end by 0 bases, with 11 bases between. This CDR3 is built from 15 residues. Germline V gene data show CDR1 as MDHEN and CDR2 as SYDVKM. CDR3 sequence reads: CASSERSNSNQPQHF. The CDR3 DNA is TGTGCCAGCAGTGAGAGATCTAATAGCAATCAGCCCCAGCATTTT.

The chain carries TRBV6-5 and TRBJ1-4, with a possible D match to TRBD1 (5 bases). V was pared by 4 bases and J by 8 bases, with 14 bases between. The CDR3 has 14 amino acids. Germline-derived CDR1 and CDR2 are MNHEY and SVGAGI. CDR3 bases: TGTGCCAGCAGTTCAGGGCAGGGAAGGGAAAAACTGTTTTTT. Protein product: CASSSGQGREKLFF.

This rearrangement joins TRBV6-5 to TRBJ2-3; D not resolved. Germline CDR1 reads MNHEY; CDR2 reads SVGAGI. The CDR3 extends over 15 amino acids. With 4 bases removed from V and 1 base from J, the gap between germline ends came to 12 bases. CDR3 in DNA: TGTGCCAGCAGTTCCCGTCTCGTGGGCACAGATACGCAGTATTTT. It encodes CASSSRLVGTDTQYF.

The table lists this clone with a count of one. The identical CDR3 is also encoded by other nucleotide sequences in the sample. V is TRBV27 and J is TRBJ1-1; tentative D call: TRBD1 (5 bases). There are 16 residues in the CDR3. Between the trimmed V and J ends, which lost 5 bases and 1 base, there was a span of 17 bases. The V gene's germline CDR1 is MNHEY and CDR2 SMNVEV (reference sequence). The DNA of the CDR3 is TGTGCCAGCAGTCCCCTATCCGCAGGACAGAACACTGAAGCTTTCTTT. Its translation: CASSPLSAGQNTEAFF.

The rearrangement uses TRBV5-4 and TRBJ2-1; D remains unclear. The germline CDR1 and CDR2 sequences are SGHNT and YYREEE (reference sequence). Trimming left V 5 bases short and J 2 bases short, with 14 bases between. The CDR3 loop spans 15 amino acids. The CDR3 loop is CASSTNYMTYNEQFF. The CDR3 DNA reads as TGTGCCAGCAGTACCAACTACATGACCTACAATGAGCAGTTCTTC.

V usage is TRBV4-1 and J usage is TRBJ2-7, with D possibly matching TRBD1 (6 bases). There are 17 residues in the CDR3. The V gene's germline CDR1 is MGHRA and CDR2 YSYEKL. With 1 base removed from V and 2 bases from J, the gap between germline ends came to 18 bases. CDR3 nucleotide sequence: TGCGCCAGCAGCCAAGGACCAGTTGACAGGATAGCCTACGAGCAGTACTTC. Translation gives CASSQGPVDRIAYEQYF.

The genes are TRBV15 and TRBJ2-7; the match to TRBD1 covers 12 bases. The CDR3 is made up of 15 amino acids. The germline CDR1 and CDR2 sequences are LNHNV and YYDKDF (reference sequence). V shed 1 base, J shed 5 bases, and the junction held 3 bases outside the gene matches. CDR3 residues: CATSRGGTGGNEQYF. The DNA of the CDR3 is TGTGCCACCAGCAGAGGTGGGACAGGGGGCAACGAGCAGTACTTC.